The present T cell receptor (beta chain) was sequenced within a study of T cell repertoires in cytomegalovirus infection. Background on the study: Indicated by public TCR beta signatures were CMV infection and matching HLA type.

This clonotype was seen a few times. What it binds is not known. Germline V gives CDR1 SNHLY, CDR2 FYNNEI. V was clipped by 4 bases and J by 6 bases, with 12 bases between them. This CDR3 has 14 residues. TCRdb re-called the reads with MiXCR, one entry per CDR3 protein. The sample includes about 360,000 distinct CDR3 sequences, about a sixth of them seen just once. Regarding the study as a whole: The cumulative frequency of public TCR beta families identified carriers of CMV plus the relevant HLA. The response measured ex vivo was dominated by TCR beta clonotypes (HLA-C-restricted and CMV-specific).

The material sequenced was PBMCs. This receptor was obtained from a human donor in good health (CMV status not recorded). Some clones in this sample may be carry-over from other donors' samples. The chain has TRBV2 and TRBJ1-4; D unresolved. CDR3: CASSVRELYEKLFF. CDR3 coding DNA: TGTGCCAGCAGTGTGAGGGAGCTTTATGAAAAACTGTTTTTT.